Detailed here is one TCR beta chain. This clone was detected once. Its cognate antigen has yet to be identified. No quality values exist for individual bases; no much larger clone is one base distant. The data were taken from a study of cytomegalovirus exposure and HLA in healthy donors (dated by TCRdb to about 2017). Study-wide context: According to an earlier analysis of 587 of the donors, 150 million to 200 million T cells yielded approximately 120 million unique TCR beta sequences and about 280 Gb of sequence data. Among about 370 genotyped donors of the cohort, an average of roughly 230,000 unique TCR beta nucleotide sequences was sequenced per donor, of which about 19% were non-productive. In a later genetic analysis, genome-wide SNP genotypes for about 55% of the roughly 700 donors were used, and that subset was treated as a discovery cohort. Roughly 300 gigabases of sequencing data and tens of millions of unique TCR sequences were included in an early release covering around 650 HLA-typed donors. A later analysis re-analyzed previously published TCR beta repertoires from 500 to 700 donors and added high-resolution HLA genotyping to study TCR occurrence patterns. Donor age, sex, ethnicity and CMV serostatus were compiled alongside the repertoire data. Roughly five DR-DQ haplotypes were handled as single units for association and clustering, since linkage in the cohort was strong. An earlier analysis of a few hundred of the donors applied high-throughput TCR beta sequencing to assess whether each TCR beta V gene segment acted as functional or pseudogenic. Rather than drawing on any new phenotypic data, the later analysis identified candidate immune exposures from TCR beta sequences and the way those sequences occurred across donors. The T cell repertoires of 666 subjects were profiled by immunosequencing and related to cytomegalovirus serostatus. A separate validation cohort of 90 to 150 different subjects was used in addition to the roughly 720-subject first cohort. The study aimed to test whether signatures of past pathogen exposure could be identified by cataloging public T cell receptors. To predict cytomegalovirus infection status, the study combined high-throughput TCR immunosequencing, statistical association of individual TCRs with disease status, and machine learning. HLA typing covered class I and class II loci at four-digit resolution. Among the roughly 390 genotyped donors, more than 70% belonged to the genetic ancestry cluster associated with self-reported Caucasian donors. Every discovery cohort repertoire had been produced on one sequencing platform. The number of typed donors differed by locus: about 629-640 for A, B, C, DRB1 and DQB1; 522 for DQA1; approximately 610 for DPA1; and around 450 for DPB1.

What the work shows at the level of the full study, not this receptor alone: A further reported finding was that TCR beta sequences accurately predicted the HLA-A and HLA-B alleles for most subjects in the first cohort. V-gene and J-gene trimming of TCR beta chains was associated with a missense DCLRE1C variant in a later genetic analysis, and the association was replicated in an independent cohort. Assigning TCR associations to individual alleles was difficult when HLA alleles, especially DR and DQ, strongly co-occurred. In a later analysis, TCR association rates were found to vary across HLA loci, with the most associated TCRs seen for DRB1 alleles and the fewest for HLA-C alleles. A later analysis associated 16,951 TCR beta sequences with specific HLA alleles at a false discovery rate of 0.05. Cytomegalovirus status was reported to be diagnosed by the classifier with high specificity and sensitivity in both the original and validation cohorts. A cluster of highly shared sequence variants was judged likely to represent a technical artifact of the sequencing pipeline. In this cohort, only TCR beta chains were sequenced, and detectable features were limited by the absence of alpha or paired-chain data. Broadly in line with IMGT annotations, most TCR beta V segments showed up in productive rearrangements about 87% or about 30% of the time in an earlier analysis of several hundred of the donors. In vitro tests confirmed that a few of the cytomegalovirus-associated TCR beta chains recognize cytomegalovirus antigens. Compared with the roughly 670-donor mean, donors in an Asian-associated ancestry cluster had fewer N-insertions in productive TCRs, according to a later genetic analysis. Seventeen rarely observed V segments, including chromosome 9 orphons, were excluded from the earlier analysis of a few hundred of the donors because counts were too low. Correlated functional status among segregating V segments might be attributable to linkage disequilibrium, but an unknown experimental factor could not be ruled out. A total of 150 or so TCR beta chains were listed by the study as associated with cytomegalovirus. Roughly uniform sequencing depth across donors was assumed in presence/absence analyses, although this assumption may not hold. Some IMGT-functional V segments, including TRBV6-2 and TRBV6-3, could not be distinguished by the 87-base-pair reads and were therefore excluded. Most TCR sequences were observed very rarely across donors, whereas some public TCRs were present in many individuals. In a later analysis, HLA-associated TCR beta chains showed more clonal expansion and lower generation probabilities than non-associated chains that were equally common. HLA typing was unavailable for some donors at each locus, so association tests used only the typed subset. A later analysis reported that several top co-occurrence clusters appeared linked to parvovirus B19, influenza, CMV and Epstein-Barr virus. A later analysis found that most CMV-associated TCR beta chains appeared HLA-restricted, with HLA associations seemingly driven largely by CMV exposure. CMV serostatus was the only immune exposure information available for the cohort. According to the authors, the approach could potentially be generalized to other disease states and immunological phenotypes.

The junction shows trimming of 6 bases on V and 2 bases on J, and the gene matches do not reach 3 bases of it. Including the terminal cysteine and phenylalanine, the CDR3 comprises 13 residues. Kept here is only the CDR3 DNA, which spans 39 bases and is read in frame from base 1. As encoded in the germline V gene, CDR1 is SNHLY while CDR2 is FYNNEI. Libraries were made using the immunoSEQ multiplex PCR assay. A mixture of 60 forward primers for TCR Vbeta segments and 13 reverse primers for TCR Jbeta segments was used in the multiplex PCR. A multiplex PCR assay on genomic DNA amplified the CDR3 region of rearranged TCR beta genes. The amplified TCR beta libraries were sequenced on the Illumina HiSeq System as 87-base-pair reads. The source study handled its data this way. In a later analysis, some 80 million unique TCR beta chains were counted across the approximately 620 repertoires, and approximately 9.9 million of these chains were shared by at least two donors. Raw reads were error-corrected and collapsed into unique sequences by a nearest-neighbor algorithm in which closely related sequences were merged to remove PCR and sequencing errors. To assign V, D and J gene segments, CDR3 sequences were aligned to IMGT reference sequences. Each retained sequence needed at least a six-nucleotide match to both a V gene segment and a J gene segment. A rearrangement counted as productive if the CDR3 had no stop codons and remained in frame with V and J, and every other rearrangement counted as non-productive. CDR3 was defined by IMGT convention, running from the second conserved V-encoded cysteine to the conserved J-encoded phenylalanine. The earlier analysis of some 580 of the donors excluded any sequence lacking an unambiguous match to a single V gene segment. In an earlier analysis of about 590 of the donors, a V segment was called functional when productive rearrangements were above 56.7%, and segregating when the standard deviation between donors exceeded 5%. A statistical classification framework was built for diagnosing cytomegalovirus status from the catalog of TCR beta chain sequences. A later analysis assigned V and J genes by comparing TCR nucleotide sequences with IMGT/GENE-DB human TR gene sequences. In a later analysis, CDR3 sequences and most-parsimonious VDJ recombination scenarios were assigned using the TCRdist pipeline. In a later analysis, each TCR beta chain was defined by its CDR3 amino acid sequence together with its V-gene family, and reads without a unique V-gene family were excluded. As a way to deal with suspected cross-contamination and a sequencing artifact, a later analysis dropped 450 to 700 nucleotide sequences that were highly shared and had low generation probability. In a later analysis, a clonal expansion index was calculated for each public chain from normalized within-repertoire ranks of inferred template counts. A later analysis computed generation probabilities with a VDJ recombination model fitted to out-of-frame rearrangements, and checked the results against IGoR. In a later analysis, TCR-TCR, TCR-HLA and TCR-CMV co-occurrence was scored with hypergeometric tests, and a repertoire-size bias correction was applied to TCR pairs. False discovery rates were estimated in a later analysis by permuting HLA or CMV assignments 20 times. In a later analysis, co-occurring TCRs were grouped with DBSCAN, and TCRdist sequence similarity was added when clustering was performed within HLA-allele-positive subsets. Repertoires with fewer than 30,000 or more than 120,000 public chains were left out of co-occurrence clustering, as were about 5 repertoires with anomalous nucleotide sharing. This immuneACCESS table, as held by TCRdb, lists in-frame sequences with V and J called but not all clones. Of the missing ones, under half trace to an unresolved V gene in checked studies; the others have no known cause. V, J and clone size are those of that table, while D and trimming were read from the DNA. A total of roughly 110,000 clones appear in this sample, 75% of them only once. 2% to 3% of the sample is held by the ten biggest clonotypes.

The cohort consisted of some 670 healthy bone marrow donors. At the time of sampling, all cohort members were nominally healthy, though unrecorded immune exposures were likely present. The donor tested CMV seronegative, placing the donor among the 350 or so seronegative members of the cohort. Every donor gave a peripheral blood sample, and the peripheral blood mononuclear cells from that sample were used for TCR beta sequencing. Genomic DNA was extracted from the blood cell samples with the Qiagen DNeasy Blood Extraction Kit. The chain is made from TRBV2 and TRBJ2-5, with 7 central nucleotides matching TRBD1. Sequenced sample: PBMCs. The sequence was collected from a man aged 35 to 55 in good health and CMV-seronegative. This receptor has the CDR3 CASRRGQQETQYF. The DNA sequence follows: TGTGCCAGCAGGAGGGGGCAGCAAGAGACCCAGTACTTC.